This T cell receptor (beta chain) was found in a study of blood T cell repertoires in COVID-19. As handled by the study authors: The authors estimated nucleated cell counts from reference gene primer amplification. Method: immunoSEQ multiplex PCR; TCRdb's copy keeps in-frame clones and lacks some. V and J calls and clone size are given by that table; D and trimming were obtained from the DNA. The table includes roughly 69,000 clones, approximately 85% detected once. There are 15 residues in the CDR3. Germline values: CDR1 MNHEY, CDR2 SVGAGI. With 5 bases clipped from V and 7 bases from J, the junction kept 13 bases outside the gene matches.

The specimen sequenced was peripheral blood. The receptor's source is a human donor in a cohort sampled during active COVID-19. The V and J genes are TRBV6-5 and TRBJ2-7; 8 bases match TRBD2. CDR3: CASSTELAAPLEQYF. DNA for the CDR3: TGTGCCAGCAGTACCGAACTAGCGGCCCCGTTAGAGCAGTACTTC.